The 32 T cell receptor beta chains listed next were all sequenced from one sample in a study of CD8+CD57+ T cells in acquired aplastic anemia (dated by TCRdb to 2016 to 2018). The patients picked for sequencing were ones in whom flow cytometry had shown an expansion of CD8+CD57+ cells. TCRdb records Illumina HiSeq 2000 as the sequencer. Genomic DNA served as template for TCR beta VDJ combination and CDR3 sequence profiling. The public reads were quality trimmed at Q25 with fastp and then assembled into clones with MiXCR by TCRdb, keeping productive beta chains. Each record represents a unique CDR3 protein, reported with the most common genes and DNA among its rows. The table for this sample lists about 150,000 distinct CDR3 sequences; roughly 54% of them were counted only once. The top ten constitute about an eighth of the sample. Sequencing was done on a sample of sorted CD4+, CD8+, or CD8+CD57+ T cells (not recorded which) from PBMCs. Source of these receptors: a human donor with aplastic anemia.

This clonotype appeared a few times. This chain links TRBV6-2 or TRBV6-3 with TRBJ1-5; 7 bases map to TRBD1. The CDR3 loop spans 17 amino acids. V dropped 5 bases and J dropped 1; count of bases not matched to a gene: 11. Germline V gene sequence: CDR1 MNHEY, CDR2 SVGEGT. The CDR3 spells CASSNRDSSVSNQPQHF. CDR3 DNA: TGTGCCAGCAGTAACCGGGACAGCTCAGTGAGCAATCAGCCCCAGCATTTT.

The chain carries TRBV29-1 and TRBJ2-3; D is undetermined. Germline CDR1 SQVTM, CDR2 ANQGSEA. Trimming left V 2 bases short and J 0 bases short, with 12 bases between. This CDR3 is built from 15 residues. This CDR3 reads CSVESPVTSTDTQYF. CDR3 DNA: TGCAGCGTTGAATCCCCAGTAACTAGCACAGATACGCAGTATTTT.

The rearrangement links TRBV2 to TRBJ2-5; 7 nucleotides align to TRBD2. Germline values: CDR1 SNHLY, CDR2 FYNNEI. The CDR3 sequence is 13 residues long. J lost 5 bases, V lost 3 bases, and 3 bases had no gene match. This CDR3 is CASSDRTRETQYF. The DNA for the CDR3 is TGTGCCAGCAGTGACCGGACTAGGGAGACCCAGTACTTC.

Concerning this clonotype itself: Germline and junction disagree at one end, which may indicate a read error. The chain links TRBV10-3 to TRBJ1-2, with D maybe TRBD1 (5 bases). This CDR3 is 15 amino acids long. Germline CDR1 and CDR2: ENHRY and SYGVKD. CDR3 protein: CAISESLGGAYGCTF. The CDR3 coding sequence is TGTGCCATCAGTGAGAGTTTAGGAGGGGCATATGGCTGCACCTTC.

The chain couples TRBV19 to TRBJ1-6, with 8 bases matching TRBD1. Trimming at V came to 3 bases and at J to 9 bases, leaving 4 bases not matched to a gene. Germline V lookup: CDR1 LNHDA, CDR2 SQIVND (reference sequence). The CDR3 length is 14 residues. CDR3 in amino acids: CASSITGGGSPLHF. The CDR3 nucleotides read TGTGCCAGTAGTATCACAGGGGGGGGTTCACCCCTCCACTTT.

With respect to this clonotype: Mismatch with germline at one junction end may stem from a read error. The CDR3 DNA reads as TGTGCCAGCAGCTCCTTAGCGGGAGGGGCCGGGGAGCTGTTCTTT. This translates into CASSSLAGGAGELFF. This sequence joins TRBV7-9 and TRBJ2-2; 11 bases fit TRBD2. This CDR3 has 15 residues. Germline lookup yields CDR1 SEHNR and CDR2 FQNEAQ (reference sequence).

This clonotype was seen only a few times. The chain uses TRBV2 and TRBJ1-1; D is uncertain. The CDR3 consists of 15 residues. Germline-derived CDR1 and CDR2 are SNHLY and FYNNEI. V lost 1 base to trimming and J lost 4 bases, with 13 bases between them. The CDR3 reads CASSEEINYSTEAFF. The CDR3 DNA follows: TGTGCCAGCAGTGAAGAGATAAATTACAGCACTGAAGCTTTCTTT.

This sequence joins TRBV15 and TRBJ2-5; no reliable D call. CDR3 length equals 17 residues. Germline V lookup: CDR1 LNHNV, CDR2 YYDKDF (reference sequence). The germline V and J ends were trimmed by 9 bases and 1 base, with 24 bases remaining between them. DNA for the CDR3: TGTGCCACGAAGGACCAAACGAGACGAGCTCCCCAAGAGACCCAGTACTTC. Translating gives CATKDQTRRAPQETQYF. Supplemented by reference TRBV15 and TRBJ2-5, the full variable domain reads DAMVIQNPRYQVTQFGKPVTLSCSQTLNHNVMYWYQQKSSQAPKLLFHYYDKDFNNEADTPDNFQSRRPNTSFCFLDIRSPGLGDTAMYLCATKDQTRRAPQETQYFGPGTRLLVL.

This clonotype has just a few counts. The chain recombines TRBV3-1 with TRBJ1-4, with D possibly TRBD1 on 6 matching bases. Germline V gives CDR1 LGHDT, CDR2 YNNKEL (reference sequence). Trimming stripped 4 bases from V and 3 bases from J, with 15 bases between. CDR3 size: 16 residues. The CDR3 reads CASSRGGGRANEKLFF. The CDR3 DNA reads as TGTGCCAGCAGCCGAGGCGGGGGGCGAGCTAATGAAAAACTGTTTTTT.

Only one count was recorded for this clonotype. This chain joins TRBV7-8 and TRBJ2-7; D might be TRBD1 (5 bases). Germline CDR1 SGHVS, CDR2 FQNEAQ. CDR3 length: 13 residues. Trimming removed 5 bases from V and 3 bases from J, with 11 bases in between. Written as DNA, the CDR3 is TGTGCCAGCAGCGTAACAGGCAACTACGAGCAGTACTTC. This translates into CASSVTGNYEQYF.

This chain links TRBV2 with TRBJ1-4; D call uncertain. This CDR3 has 15 residues. Germline V gives CDR1 SNHLY, CDR2 FYNNEI. Trimming removed 4 bases from V and 0 bases from J, with 9 bases in between. In nucleotides, the CDR3 is TGTGCCAGCAGTGTGAGGTTCCCAACTAATGAAAAACTGTTTTTT. It translates to CASSVRFPTNEKLFF.

This clonotype was detected only a few times. The V call is TRBV20-1, the J call TRBJ1-2; TRBD1 agrees at 12 bases. Germline CDR1 DFQATT, CDR2 SNEGSKA (reference sequence). J was trimmed by 4 bases and V by 5 bases; bases with no gene match: 8. The CDR3 consists of 15 residues. CDR3 DNA: TGCAGTGCTCCGGGACAGGGGGCTAATCGCTATGGCTACACCTTC. This encodes CSAPGQGANRYGYTF.

This clonotype came up a few times. The V call is TRBV27, the J call TRBJ2-1; 9 nucleotides match TRBD2. With 7 bases clipped from V and 8 bases from J, the junction kept 9 bases outside the gene matches. This CDR3 spans 14 amino acids. CDR1 is MNHEY and CDR2 is SMNVEV in the germline V gene (reference sequence). The CDR3 bases are TGTGCCAGCACGCGGGGGGGCCCTCCGGATGAGCAGTTCTTC. It translates to CASTRGGPPDEQFF.

This clonotype was observed at least ten times. The chain joins TRBV20-1 to TRBJ2-1; D is unresolved. Trimming took 3 bases from V and 4 from J, leaving 22 bases between them. The CDR3 is 17 residues long. Germline V gene data show CDR1 as DFQATT and CDR2 as SNEGSKA (reference sequence). The CDR3 sequence: CSARGSSIMAPYNEQFF. CDR3 nucleotides: TGCAGTGCTAGGGGCTCGAGCATAATGGCGCCTTACAATGAGCAGTTCTTC.

V gene TRBV20-1 combines with J gene TRBJ1-4; D unclear. The germline V gene encodes CDR1 DFQATT and CDR2 SNEGSKA (reference sequence). V lost 2 bases and J 7 bases, leaving 8 bases between the germline ends. The CDR3 has 12 residues. CDR3 in amino acids: CSARPWGEKLFF. CDR3 DNA sequence: TGCAGTGCTAGACCGTGGGGTGAAAAACTGTTTTTT.

Remarks on this clonotype: Being one base from a much bigger clone, this may be a read error. This sequence joins TRBV5-1 and TRBJ2-1, with TRBD1 matching 7 bases. The CDR3 extends over 15 amino acids. V shed 0 bases, J shed 5 bases, and the junction held 5 bases outside the gene matches. CDR1 and CDR2 from the germline V gene are SGHRS and YFSETQ. DNA of the CDR3: TGCGCCAGCAGCTTGGGGACAGGTTACCACAATGAGCAGTTCTTC. Translated: CASSLGTGYHNEQFF.

The chain carries TRBV7-8 and TRBJ2-5, with a tentative D call TRBD2 (5 bases). This CDR3 spans 13 amino acids. Trimming removed 5 bases at V and 3 bases at J, with 10 bases between. The germline V gene encodes CDR1 SGHVS and CDR2 FQNEAQ. CDR3: CASSIGLKETQYF. In DNA form, the CDR3 reads TGTGCCAGCAGCATCGGACTTAAAGAGACCCAGTACTTC.

This clonotype has just a few counts. J is TRBJ1-3 and V is TRBV4-3; D gene uncertain. The germline gives CDR1 LGHNA, CDR2 YSLEER. V lost 4 bases to trimming and J lost 0 bases, with 13 bases between them. This CDR3 contains 16 residues. CDR3 protein: CASSPARVPSGNTIYF. Here the CDR3 DNA reads TGCGCCAGCAGCCCCGCGCGGGTCCCCTCTGGAAACACCATATATTTT.

This clonotype was seen many times. J is TRBJ1-1 and V is TRBV6-1, with D uncertain. The V end was cut by 2 bases, the J end by 1 base, with 8 bases between. CDR1 and CDR2 (germline): MNHNS, SASEGT. The CDR3 has 14 amino acids. CDR3 protein: CASSEFTPNTEAFF. In DNA form, the CDR3 reads TGTGCCAGCAGTGAATTTACTCCGAACACTGAAGCTTTCTTT.

V gene TRBV10-2 combines with J gene TRBJ2-6; D is possibly TRBD2 (6 bases). The ends were cut back, 3 bases at V and 0 bases at J, with 9 bases in the middle. The length of the CDR3 is 16 residues. Looked up from germline, CDR1 is WSHSY and CDR2 is SAAADI. The CDR3 sequence: CASSDVGGSGANVLTF. In DNA form, the CDR3 reads TGCGCCAGCAGTGACGTCGGGGGCTCTGGGGCCAACGTCCTGACTTTC.

The CDR3 is CASSDSGADTQYF. CDR3 DNA sequence: TGTGCCAGCAGCGACTCGGGAGCAGATACGCAGTATTTT. The chain employs TRBV7-3 and TRBJ2-3; D might be TRBD2 (6 bases). CDR1 SGHTA and CDR2 FQGTGA come from the germline V gene. This CDR3 comprises 13 residues. V was shortened by 5 bases and J by 4 bases, with 10 bases between the two germline ends.

This clonotype was picked up many times. The chain has TRBV2 and TRBJ2-1; 8 bases are shared with TRBD2. The CDR3 totals 19 residues. Trimming took 4 bases from V and 1 from J; bases not matched to a gene: 15. Germline V gene lookup returns CDR1 SNHLY and CDR2 FYNNEI. CDR3 nucleotide sequence: TGTGCCAGCAGTGGGGGACTAGGCGAGTCTGTGGGATCCTACAATGAGCAGTTCTTC. It translates to CASSGGLGESVGSYNEQFF. The whole variable domain, remainder taken from reference TRBV2 and TRBJ2-1, is EPEVTQTPSHQVTQMGQEVILRCVPISNHLYFYWYRQILGQKVEFLVSFYNNEISEKSEIFDDQFSVERPDGSNFTLKIRSTKLEDSAMYFCASSGGLGESVGSYNEQFFGPGTRLTVL.

This clonotype came up many times. J is TRBJ2-7 and V is TRBV6-1; the D is unclear. From germline, CDR1 is MNHNS and CDR2 SASEGT. The V end was cut by 6 bases, the J end by 2 bases, with 11 bases between. The CDR3 extends over 13 amino acids. The CDR3 DNA follows: TGTGCCAGCAGCAAATCTGACACCTACGAGCAGTACTTC. Translated: CASSKSDTYEQYF.

This clonotype has only a few counts. V usage is TRBV3-1 and J usage is TRBJ2-5; D possibly corresponds to TRBD1 (5 bases). Trimming cost V 0 bases and J 5 bases, with 22 bases left between them. CDR3 size: 18 residues. Germline CDR1 and CDR2: LGHDT and YNNKEL (reference sequence). The CDR3 sequence: CASSQDLTEGRGWETQYF. For the CDR3, the DNA is TGTGCCAGCAGCCAAGATCTGACAGAAGGAAGAGGATGGGAGACCCAGTACTTC.

CDR3 in amino acids: CATTSGPYEQYF. DNA for the CDR3: TGTGCCACCACTAGCGGACCTTACGAGCAGTACTTC. The gene calls are TRBV2 and TRBJ2-7, with 8 bases aligning to TRBD2. Germline V CDR1 and CDR2: SNHLY, FYNNEI. Trimming took 10 bases from V and 4 from J; bases not matched to a gene: 6. The CDR3 spans 12 residues.

To note about this clonotype: This may be a read error: a much more frequent sequence differs by one nucleotide. The CDR3 end shows no conserved phenylalanine or tryptophan, and so a read error is likely. The DNA is left out, because the CDR3 cannot be placed on it with certainty; the CDR3 is given as TCRdb lists it. The V gene is TRBV13, the J gene TRBJ1-2. The CDR3 has 8 amino acids, counting both end residues. Per the germline V gene, CDR1 is PRHDT and CDR2 is FYEKMQ (reference sequence). This CDR3 is CASRRDTC.

This chain links TRBV10-3 with TRBJ1-2, with a tentative D call TRBD1 (6 bases). V shed 0 bases and J shed 1 base, with 12 bases lying between them. Looked up from germline, CDR1 is ENHRY and CDR2 is SYGVKD. The CDR3 spans 16 residues. CDR3 in amino acids: CAISESGTLVNYGYTF. CDR3 nucleotides: TGTGCCATCAGTGAGTCCGGGACACTCGTTAACTATGGCTACACCTTC.

This clonotype has just one count. This chain connects TRBV7-6 to TRBJ2-2, with D perhaps TRBD1 (5 bases). V was shortened by 6 bases and J by 7 bases, with 9 bases between the two germline ends. Germline CDR1 and CDR2: SGHVS and FNYEAQ. The length of the CDR3 is 12 residues. CDR3 sequence (DNA): TGTGCCAGCAGACTCAGGGTCGGGGAGCTGTTTTTT. As protein: CASRLRVGELFF. The full variable domain, completed using reference TRBV7-6 and TRBJ2-2, is GAGVSQSPRYKVTKRGQDVALRCDPISGHVSLYWYRQALGQGPEFLTYFNYEAQQDKSGLPNDRFSAERPEGSISTLTIQRTEQRDSAMYRCASRLRVGELFFGEGSRLTVL.

The chain carries TRBV11-1 and TRBJ1-1; 7 nucleotides line up with TRBD1. The CDR3 is 18 residues long. V was clipped by 1 base and J by 0 bases; unmatched bases: 11. The germline CDR1 and CDR2 sequences are SGHAT and FQDESV (reference sequence). CDR3 coding DNA: TGTGCCAGCAGCTTAGGGCTGGTCGGGACAGCTCTGAACACTGAAGCTTTCTTT. Translating gives CASSLGLVGTALNTEAFF.

This clonotype appeared a few times. The chain carries TRBV29-1 and TRBJ2-3, with D perhaps matching TRBD1 or TRBD2 (5 bases each). CDR1 and CDR2 from the germline V gene are SQVTM and ANQGSEA. There are 14 residues in the CDR3. V lost 3 bases, J lost 2 bases, and 12 bases lay in between. The CDR3 here is CSVEAGADTDTQYF. The CDR3, as DNA: TGCAGCGTTGAGGCCGGGGCCGACACAGATACGCAGTATTTT.

The chain is built from TRBV11-2 and TRBJ1-5; 7 nucleotides line up with TRBD1. Losses at the gene ends were 3 bases for V and 9 bases for J; bases not matched to a gene: 5. The CDR3 runs 13 residues. CDR1 SGHAT and CDR2 FQNNGV come from the germline V gene. CDR3 sequence reads: CASSFDRESPQHF. The CDR3 DNA follows: TGTGCCAGCAGCTTCGACAGGGAATCGCCCCAGCATTTT.

A single count supports this clonotype. The chain has TRBV2 and TRBJ1-1; possibly TRBD1 for D (6 bases). The germline gives CDR1 SNHLY, CDR2 FYNNEI. CDR3 size: 12 residues. CDR3 amino acids: CARVGGDTEAFF. Written as DNA, the CDR3 is TGTGCTAGGGTAGGGGGAGACACTGAAGCTTTCTTT.